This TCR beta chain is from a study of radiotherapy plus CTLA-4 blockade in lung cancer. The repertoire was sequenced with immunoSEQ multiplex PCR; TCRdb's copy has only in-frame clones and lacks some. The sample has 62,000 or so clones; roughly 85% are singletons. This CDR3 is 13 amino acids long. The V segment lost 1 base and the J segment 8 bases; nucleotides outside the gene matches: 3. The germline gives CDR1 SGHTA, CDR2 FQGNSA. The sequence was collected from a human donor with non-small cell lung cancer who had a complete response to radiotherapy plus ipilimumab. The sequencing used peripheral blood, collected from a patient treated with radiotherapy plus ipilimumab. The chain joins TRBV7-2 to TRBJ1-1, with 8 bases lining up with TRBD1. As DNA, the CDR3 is TGTGCCAGCAGCTTAGGGACAGGGCGGGAAGCTTTCTTT. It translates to CASSLGTGREAFF.